This T cell receptor (beta chain) comes out of a study of blood T cell repertoires in COVID-19. Original methodology: The assay estimated nucleated cells by amplifying reference gene primers. Measured with immunoSEQ multiplex PCR; TCRdb has only the in-frame clones, and not every one. That table gives V, J and clone size, and the DNA gave D and trimming. The data contain about 190,000 clones, almost 90% of them seen just once; the ten biggest clones take up about 0.66%. This CDR3 region has 15 residues. The rearrangement joins TRBV21-1 to TRBJ2-7; the table's D call, TRBD1, has no DNA check behind it. TRBV21-1 represents a pseudogene. Material: peripheral blood. This receptor was taken from a man aged 45-65 years with acute or convalescent COVID-19. CDR3 nucleotides: TGTGCCAGCAGCCCTCAGGACAGACCTCCCTACGAGCAGTACTTC. It encodes CASSPQDRPPYEQYF.